Each of the 20 T cell receptor beta chains below was sequenced from the same sample in a study of blood T cell repertoires in COVID-19 (TCRdb year 2020). Receptor amplification or capture employed the immunoSEQ multiplex PCR assay. TCRdb took this table from immuneACCESS and kept in-frame rearrangements with V and J called. Such tables lack part of the clones; where checked against another copy, unresolved V genes explain under half of the gap, and the rest is unexplained. A total of 350,000 to 400,000 clones appear in this sample, 91% of them only once. Of the sample, about 0.9% is held by the ten largest clones. The sample was PBMCs or T cells enriched from blood (not recorded which). Receptors were obtained from a woman aged 40 to 50 who had been exposed to COVID-19.

CDR3 bases: TGTGCCAGCTCACCTGGACAGGGACATAATTCACCCCTCCACTTT. It specifies CASSPGQGHNSPLHF. V is TRBV18 and J is TRBJ1-6, with 8 bases that match TRBD1. The CDR3 spans 15 residues. The V gene's germline CDR1 is KGHSH and CDR2 LQKENI. V was clipped by 3 bases and J by 5 bases; unmatched bases: 3.

The rearrangement links TRBV27 to TRBJ1-2; TRBD1 matches at 7 bases. The CDR3 has 15 amino acids. Germline V CDR1 and CDR2: MNHEY, SMNVEV (reference sequence). J was trimmed by 0 bases and V by 8 bases; bases with no gene match: 9. CDR3 sequence reads: CASRYDGTANYGYTF. Here the CDR3 DNA reads TGTGCCAGCCGATACGACGGGACAGCTAACTATGGCTACACCTTC.

V gene TRBV27 combines with J gene TRBJ1-2; a possible D gene is TRBD1 (6 bases). Trimming took off 5 bases at V and 3 bases at J, with 16 bases between the two ends. CDR1 is MNHEY, CDR2 SMNVEV, per germline (reference sequence). The CDR3 has 15 residues. CDR3 sequence reads: CASSPSGTGYYGYTF. Here the CDR3 DNA reads TGTGCCAGCAGTCCGTCCGGTACAGGGTACTATGGCTACACCTTC.

The chain carries TRBV12-3 or TRBV12-4 and TRBJ2-3; D possibly corresponds to TRBD2 (5 bases). The V gene lost 5 bases and the J gene lost 5 bases, with 11 bases spanning the gap. This CDR3 has 13 amino acids. This CDR3 reads CASSGWTGDTQYF. The CDR3 DNA reads as TGTGCCAGCAGTGGATGGACTGGAGATACGCAGTATTTT.

The chain carries TRBV5-4 and TRBJ1-4; D is possibly TRBD1 (5 bases). The ends were cut back, 0 bases at V and 2 bases at J, with 11 bases in the middle. The CDR3 is made up of 16 amino acids. Per germline, CDR1 SGHNT and CDR2 YYREEE (reference sequence). In DNA form, the CDR3 reads TGTGCCAGCAGCTTGGCAGGGCTAGGGACTAATGAAAAACTGTTTTTT. Protein: CASSLAGLGTNEKLFF.

The chain carries TRBV7-2 and TRBJ1-5, with a tentative D call TRBD1 (5 bases). This CDR3 is 13 amino acids long. Between the trimmed V and J ends, which lost 2 bases and 6 bases, there was a span of 8 bases. Germline loops: CDR1 SGHTA, CDR2 FQGNSA. CDR3: CASSLQGFQPQHF. The CDR3 DNA is TGTGCCAGCAGCTTACAGGGATTTCAGCCCCAGCATTTT.

J is TRBJ2-1 and V is TRBV24-1, with D maybe TRBD2 (6 bases). V lost 2 bases to trimming and J lost 7 bases, with 11 bases between them. CDR3 size: 14 residues. Germline V CDR1 and CDR2: KGHDR, SFDVKD. CDR3 sequence reads: CATSDSSRGNEQFF. CDR3 DNA: TGTGCCACCAGTGATTCCTCACGGGGGAATGAGCAGTTCTTC.

The chain carries TRBV9 and TRBJ1-2; 8 bases match TRBD1. The CDR3 contains 15 residues. V gave up 3 bases and J gave up 3 bases; unmatched junction bases: 7. Germline lookup yields CDR1 SGDLS and CDR2 YYNGEE. The CDR3 DNA follows: TGTGCCAGCAGCGCAGGGACAGGCGCGGACTATGGCTACACCTTC. Its translation: CASSAGTGADYGYTF.

The genes are TRBV30 and TRBJ1-2, with a possible D match to TRBD1 (6 bases). Trimming removed 5 bases at V and 0 bases at J, with 19 bases between. Germline V gives CDR1 GTSNPN, CDR2 SVGIG (reference sequence). CDR3 length: 16 amino acids. CDR3 in DNA: TGTGCCTGGGGGACACAAACTAGACTTCCTAACTATGGCTACACCTTC. Translation: CAWGTQTRLPNYGYTF.

The chain uses TRBV5-1 and TRBJ1-1; 9 bases agree with TRBD1. V was clipped by 3 bases and J by 1 base; unmatched bases: 4. The germline CDR1 and CDR2 sequences are SGHRS and YFSETQ. The CDR3 loop spans 15 amino acids. CDR3 coding DNA: TGCGCCAGCAGCTGGCCGGGACAGGGGAACACTGAAGCTTTCTTT. It translates to CASSWPGQGNTEAFF.

Comments on this clone: Germline is not matched at one junction end, which may reflect a read error. The rearrangement links TRBV7-2 to TRBJ2-5; D is possibly TRBD2 (6 bases). Germline V gives CDR1 SGHTA, CDR2 FQGNSA. This CDR3 has 14 amino acids. The CDR3 protein is CASSPTGGLFGWNF. The CDR3 bases are TGTGCCAGCAGCCCAACCGGGGGACTCTTCGGGTGGAACTTC.

The chain links TRBV7-2 to TRBJ2-5; no definite D call. CDR1 is SGHTA, CDR2 FQGNSA, per germline. The CDR3 loop spans 14 amino acids. V shed 3 bases and J shed 1 base, with 9 bases lying between them. The CDR3 here is CASSFDPGQETQYF. DNA of the CDR3: TGTGCCAGCAGCTTCGACCCGGGCCAAGAGACCCAGTACTTC.

The chain is built from TRBV2 and TRBJ2-2, with D possibly matching TRBD1 (5 bases). V dropped 6 bases and J dropped 7 bases, with 9 bases sitting between them. Per the germline V gene, CDR1 is SNHLY and CDR2 is FYNNEI. This CDR3 has 12 amino acids. The CDR3 nucleotides are TGTGCCAGCAGCGCAGACAGCGGGGAGCTGTTTTTT. It encodes CASSADSGELFF.

The chain combines TRBV19 with TRBJ1-2; 7 positions match TRBD1. Trimming removed 7 bases from V and 4 bases from J; junction bases left unmatched: 3. This CDR3 has 12 amino acids. Germline V CDR1 and CDR2: LNHDA, SQIVND (reference sequence). CDR3 residues: CASMGQTYGYTF. CDR3 sequence (DNA): TGTGCCAGTATGGGACAGACCTATGGCTACACCTTC. The full variable domain, completed using reference TRBV19 and TRBJ1-2, is DGGITQSPKYLFRKEGQNVTLSCEQNLNHDAMYWYRQDPGQGLRLIYYSQIVNDFQKGDIAEGYSVSREKKESFPLTVTSAQKNPTAFYLCASMGQTYGYTFGSGTRLTVV.

This clone was seen only once. The J gene is TRBJ1-6, the V gene TRBV5-1; 9 nucleotides match TRBD1. This CDR3 spans 15 amino acids. V shed 0 bases, J shed 10 bases, and the junction held 5 bases outside the gene matches. Germline V lookup: CDR1 SGHRS, CDR2 YFSETQ. This CDR3 is CASSLAGTGRSPLHF. The CDR3 DNA reads as TGCGCCAGCAGCTTGGCCGGGACAGGGCGCTCACCCCTCCACTTT.

The V gene is TRBV19, the J gene TRBJ2-1; TRBD1 agrees at 7 bases. This CDR3 comprises 15 residues. Germline values: CDR1 LNHDA, CDR2 SQIVND (reference sequence). J gave up 4 bases and V 5 bases, and 8 bases lay outside the gene matches. The CDR3 sequence: CASSPKGDRYNEQFF. CDR3 nucleotides: TGTGCCAGTAGTCCCAAAGGGGACAGATACAATGAGCAGTTCTTC.

The V and J genes are TRBV3-1 (or the pseudogene TRBV3-2) and TRBJ2-1; tentatively, D is TRBD2 (7 bases). Trimming removed 2 bases from V and 7 bases from J, with 24 bases in between. Germline CDR1 reads LGHDT; CDR2 reads YNNKEL (reference sequence). The CDR3 has 18 residues. The CDR3 sequence is CASSQIGGRGGRGNEQFF. DNA of the CDR3: TGTGCCAGCAGCCAAATCGGCGGAAGGGGGGGCCGAGGGAATGAGCAGTTCTTC.

The CDR3 DNA reads TGTGCCTGGAGCGCGGGGTTAGCTAATGAAAAACTGTTTTTT. Protein sequence: CAWSAGLANEKLFF. The V call is TRBV30, the J call TRBJ1-4; D gene unclear. The CDR3 runs 14 residues. V lost 3 bases and J 3 bases, leaving 11 bases between the germline ends. Germline-derived CDR1 and CDR2 are GTSNPN and SVGIG (reference sequence).

The chain links TRBV5-1 to TRBJ2-3; TRBD1 matches 12 bases. The V and J ends lost 4 bases and 3 bases, in that order; junction bases with no gene match: 15. The germline gives CDR1 SGHRS, CDR2 YFSETQ. The CDR3 runs 19 residues. CDR3 amino acids: CASSPPGQGAGWRTDTQYF. For the CDR3, the DNA is TGCGCCAGCAGCCCTCCGGGACAGGGGGCTGGGTGGCGGACAGATACGCAGTATTTT. The variable domain in full, with the rest retrieved from reference TRBV5-1 and TRBJ2-3, is KAGVTQTPRYLIKTRGQQVTLSCSPISGHRSVSWYQQTPGQGLQFLFEYFSETQRNKGNFPGRFSGRQFSNSRSEMNVSTLELGDSALYLCASSPPGQGAGWRTDTQYFGPGTRLTVL.

The chain recombines TRBV3-1 (or the pseudogene TRBV3-2) with TRBJ1-6; possible D gene TRBD1, 5 bases. The germline V gene has CDR1 LGHDT and CDR2 YNNKEL (reference sequence). The CDR3 spans 20 residues. V gave up 1 base and J gave up 0 bases, with 19 bases separating them. The CDR3 here is CASSQVGSGRGGSYNSPLHF. The DNA of the CDR3 is TGTGCCAGCAGCCAAGTGGGGTCAGGGCGAGGTGGCTCCTATAATTCACCCCTCCACTTT.